These 18 T cell receptor beta chains were all obtained from the same sample, sequenced in a study of blood T cell repertoires in COVID-19. Repertoires were generated with immunoSEQ multiplex PCR, while TCRdb's copy carries only in-frame clones and drops some. The repertoire consists of more than 200,000 clones, with 80% to 90% occurring once and the leading ten covering 8.2%. Material for sequencing was peripheral blood. The receptors originated from a woman between 45 and 65 years old with acute or convalescent COVID-19.

This chain joins TRBV27 and TRBJ1-5, with D unclear. The CDR3 totals 9 residues. Germline V gene data show CDR1 as MNHEY and CDR2 as SMNVEV (reference sequence). Trimming removed 10 bases from V and 9 bases from J, with 7 bases in between. CDR3 region: CAKLGPQHF. CDR3 DNA sequence: TGTGCCAAACTAGGGCCCCAGCATTTT.

In this sample, this clone turned up once. The rearrangement joins TRBV21-1 to TRBJ2-7; the table's D gene call, TRBD2, was not cross checked with the DNA. TRBV21-1 corresponds to a pseudogene. This CDR3 is 22 amino acids long. CDR3 sequence (DNA): TGTGCCAGCAGCAAAAACTATCATAAGCACCGAATAAGACTAGCGGGAGGGACGGAGCAGTACTTC. Its protein product is CASSKNYHKHRIRLAGGTEQYF.

The J gene is TRBJ1-1, the V gene TRBV5-1; D call uncertain. CDR3 length: 15 amino acids. The germline gives CDR1 SGHRS, CDR2 YFSETQ. The V end lost 0 bases, the J end lost 0 bases, and 9 bases lay between the germline ends. In DNA, the CDR3 is TGCGCCAGCAGCTTGGCTACCCCCTTGAACACTGAAGCTTTCTTT. As protein: CASSLATPLNTEAFF.

CDR3 nucleotide sequence: TGTGCCAGCAGCTATAGCGGGTCTGGGAATGAGCAGTTCTTC. This gives the protein CASSYSGSGNEQFF. The chain combines TRBV5-4 with TRBJ2-1, with TRBD2 matching 7 bases. The J segment lost 7 bases and the V segment lost 3 bases, leaving 7 bases of the junction unmatched. The CDR3 contains 14 residues. From germline, CDR1 is SGHNT and CDR2 YYREEE (reference sequence). Variable domain in full (rest from reference TRBV5-4 and TRBJ2-1): ETGVTQSPTHLIKTRGQQVTLRCSSQSGHNTVSWYQQALGQGPQFIFQYYREEENGRGNFPPRFSGLQFPNYSSELNVNALELDDSALYLCASSYSGSGNEQFFGPGTRLTVL.

This chain links TRBV10-1 with TRBJ2-5, with D tentatively TRBD2 (5 bases). This CDR3 comprises 17 residues. V was clipped by 2 bases and J by 4 bases, with 20 bases between them. The germline gives CDR1 WNHNN, CDR2 SYGVQD (reference sequence). The CDR3 protein is CASSEGSVAGRPETQYF. The DNA for the CDR3 is TGCGCCAGCAGTGAGGGGTCTGTCGCGGGCAGACCAGAGACCCAGTACTTC.

The rearrangement uses TRBV27 and TRBJ2-4, with TRBD2 as a possible D gene (6 bases). The CDR3 consists of 13 residues. In germline, CDR1 is MNHEY, CDR2 SMNVEV (reference sequence). V lost 4 bases, J lost 12 bases, and 16 bases lay in between. In DNA form, the CDR3 reads TGTGCCAGCAGTTGGGCCGGGACTGGGCCTCAGTACTTC. This translates into CASSWAGTGPQYF.

V and J are TRBV11-2 and TRBJ2-5; TRBD1 aligns across 8 bases. After removal of 2 bases from V and 4 bases from J, the junction contained 3 bases not matched to a gene. The germline V gene encodes CDR1 SGHAT and CDR2 FQNNGV. This CDR3 region has 14 residues. In DNA, the CDR3 is TGTGCCAGCAGCTTATACAGGGGGGTAGAGACCCAGTACTTC. Translating it yields CASSLYRGVETQYF.

The rearrangement uses TRBV19 and TRBJ2-3, with D possibly being TRBD1 (6 bases). The CDR3 runs to 13 residues. Trimming shortened V by 9 bases and J by 4 bases, and 14 bases separated the two germline ends. CDR1 and CDR2 from the germline V gene are LNHDA and SQIVND (reference sequence). CDR3 sequence reads: CASRDTVADTQYF. CDR3 sequence (DNA): TGTGCCAGCAGGGACACCGTAGCAGATACGCAGTATTTT.

J is TRBJ2-5 and V is TRBV7-2, with 11 bases that match TRBD1. The V and J ends lost 0 bases and 4 bases, in that order; junction bases with no gene match: 1. Germline V CDR1 and CDR2: SGHTA, FQGNSA. The CDR3 totals 15 residues. CDR3 region: CASSLAGTGGETQYF. CDR3 in DNA: TGTGCCAGCAGCTTAGCGGGGACAGGGGGAGAGACCCAGTACTTC.

CDR3 loop: CAISTTGLPTDTQYF. The DNA of the CDR3 is TGTGCCATCAGTACCACGGGACTCCCCACAGATACGCAGTATTTT. This chain links TRBV10-3 with TRBJ2-3, with D maybe TRBD2 (6 bases). The CDR3 totals 15 residues. Germline assignment: CDR1 ENHRY and CDR2 SYGVKD. Deletions cut 5 bases from V and 2 bases from J, with 14 bases between.

The gene calls are TRBV2 and TRBJ2-5; a possible D gene is TRBD1 (5 bases). The V end lost 2 bases, the J end lost 7 bases, and 11 bases lay between the germline ends. Germline V CDR1 and CDR2: SNHLY, FYNNEI. The CDR3 totals 13 residues. CDR3 nucleotide sequence: TGTGCCAGCAGTGAACACCTCAGGGTGACCCAGTACTTC. Translating gives CASSEHLRVTQYF.

V gene TRBV3-1 (or the pseudogene TRBV3-2) combines with J gene TRBJ2-2; tentative D call: TRBD1 (6 bases). CDR3 length equals 15 residues. Germline V gene lookup returns CDR1 LGHDT and CDR2 YNNKEL (reference sequence). The V and J ends lost 4 bases and 1 base respectively, with 10 bases between them. The DNA for the CDR3 is TGTGCCAGCAGCCTGGGACACGGGAACACCGGGGAGCTGTTTTTT. As protein: CASSLGHGNTGELFF.

This clone was observed a few times. The genes are TRBV11-2 and TRBJ2-1; perhaps TRBD1 as D (6 bases). CDR1 and CDR2 from the germline V gene are SGHAT and FQNNGV. The V end was cut by 2 bases, the J end by 6 bases, with 14 bases between. CDR3 length: 15 residues. The CDR3 nucleotides are TGTGCCAGCAGCTTATTGGGGGCTTCTTCCAATGAGCAGTTCTTC. Translating gives CASSLLGASSNEQFF.

This chain uses TRBV5-1 with TRBJ1-2; the match to TRBD1 covers 9 bases. Losses at the gene ends were 2 bases for V and 4 bases for J; bases not matched to a gene: 6. CDR3 size: 15 residues. Germline lookup yields CDR1 SGHRS and CDR2 YFSETQ. The CDR3: CASSLQGASGYGYTF. The CDR3 DNA is TGCGCCAGCAGCTTACAGGGGGCGTCTGGCTATGGCTACACCTTC.

This rearrangement joins TRBV29-1 to TRBJ2-2; 8 bases line up with TRBD1. After removal of 4 bases from V and 5 bases from J, the junction contained 3 bases not matched to a gene. The CDR3 contains 13 residues. In germline, CDR1 is SQVTM, CDR2 ANQGSEA. In nucleotides, the CDR3 is TGCAGCGTTGCCGGACAGGGAACCGGGGAGCTGTTTTTT. This gives the protein CSVAGQGTGELFF.

J is TRBJ2-1 and V is TRBV2; 7 bases map to TRBD2. This CDR3 contains 13 residues. The V gene end was trimmed by 9 bases and the J gene end by 8 bases; junction bases not matched to a gene: 10. Germline V CDR1 and CDR2: SNHLY, FYNNEI. The CDR3 region is CASGRETSDEQFF. CDR3 coding DNA: TGTGCCAGTGGGCGGGAGACCTCAGATGAGCAGTTCTTC. The full variable domain, completed using reference TRBV2 and TRBJ2-1, is EPEVTQTPSHQVTQMGQEVILRCVPISNHLYFYWYRQILGQKVEFLVSFYNNEISEKSEIFDDQFSVERPDGSNFTLKIRSTKLEDSAMYFCASGRETSDEQFFGPGTRLTVL.

This clone was counted once. The chain links TRBV30 to TRBJ2-3; 9 bases are a match to TRBD2. The CDR3 sequence is 16 residues long. Looked up from germline, CDR1 is GTSNPN and CDR2 is SVGIG (reference sequence). The J segment lost 12 bases and the V segment lost 0 bases, leaving 16 bases of the junction unmatched. The CDR3 DNA sequence: TGTGCCTGGAGTGTACCCCAGCGGGAGGCACGAGCTACACAGTATTTT. Amino acids: CAWSVPQREARATQYF. Full variable domain (missing parts from reference TRBV30 and TRBJ2-3): SQTIHQWPATLVQPVGSPLSLECTVEGTSNPNLYWYRQAAGRGLQLLFYSVGIGQISSEVPQNLSASRPQDRQFILSSKKLLLSDSGFYLCAWSVPQREARATQYFGPGTRLTVL.

This sequence joins TRBV7-9 and TRBJ2-1; 11 positions agree with TRBD2. J lost 8 bases, V lost 1 base, and 7 bases had no gene match. Germline loops: CDR1 SEHNR, CDR2 FQNEAQ (reference sequence). The CDR3 covers 16 residues. CDR3 residues: CASSLGLAGGNHEQFF. The CDR3 DNA is TGTGCCAGCAGCTTAGGGCTAGCGGGAGGTAACCATGAGCAGTTCTTC. The full variable domain, with the rest looked up from reference TRBV7-9 and TRBJ2-1, is DTGVSQNPRHKITKRGQNVTFRCDPISEHNRLYWYRQTLGQGPEFLTYFQNEAQLEKSRLLSDRFSAERPKGSFSTLEIQRTEQGDSAMYLCASSLGLAGGNHEQFFGPGTRLTVL.